This T cell receptor (beta chain) stems from a study of blood T cells in healthy people across ages. V shed 5 bases and J 3 bases; nucleotides not matched to a gene: 7. The CDR3 is 14 residues long. A second PCR of 7 to 11 cycles used a sample-barcoded 5' primer and a J-beta primer mix. MiXCR, applied by TCRdb to the 5' RACE reads, yields one record per CDR3 protein. Counted here are about 1,500,000 distinct CDR3 sequences, about 30% occurring once; the ten biggest clones make up around 7.7%. This clonotype was counted at least ten times. The sequence was obtained from a woman younger than 45 in good health. The sample was blood. The chain joins TRBV12-3 or TRBV12-4 to TRBJ2-7; the match to TRBD2 covers 7 bases. The CDR3 loop is CASSLGLDGYEQYF. CDR3 in DNA: TGTGCCAGCAGTCTAGGACTAGACGGCTACGAGCAGTACTTC.